Below are 17 T cell receptor beta chains sequenced from a single sample in a study of blood T cells in healthy people across ages. A second roughly 7 to 11 cycle PCR used barcoded and J-beta primers. TCRdb independently ran MiXCR on the 5' RACE reads; one entry per CDR3 protein. This repertoire shows about 1.8 million distinct CDR3 sequences, around half found once; its top ten account for approximately 2.1%. The sequenced sample consisted of blood. These receptors were obtained from a woman in her thirties or forties in good health.

This chain uses TRBV4-3 with TRBJ1-2; D may be TRBD1 (5 bases). In germline, CDR1 is LGHNA, CDR2 YSLEER. V was cut by 2 bases and J by 2 bases, with 12 bases left in between. CDR3 length equals 15 residues. CDR3 bases: TGCGCCAGCAGCCAACTTGGGACGCTAAACTATGGCTACACCTTC. Encoded protein: CASSQLGTLNYGYTF.

The chain joins TRBV7-2 to TRBJ2-1; 9 positions agree with TRBD2. J lost 4 bases, V lost 0 bases, and 13 bases had no gene match. The CDR3 contains 19 residues. In germline, CDR1 is SGHTA, CDR2 FQGNSA. The CDR3 spells CASSLAGISGGGRYNEQFF. The CDR3 DNA reads as TGTGCCAGCAGCTTAGCTGGGATTAGCGGGGGTGGAAGATACAATGAGCAGTTCTTC.

V is TRBV13 and J is TRBJ1-6, with 7 nucleotides matching TRBD1. The J segment lost 4 bases and the V segment lost 5 bases, leaving 8 bases of the junction unmatched. Germline V gene data show CDR1 as PRHDT and CDR2 as FYEKMQ (reference sequence). This CDR3 has 16 amino acids. For the CDR3, the DNA is TGTGCCAGCAGCCATGGGAACAGGGGATATAATTCACCCCTCCACTTT. This gives the protein CASSHGNRGYNSPLHF.

The chain has TRBV27 and TRBJ2-3; perhaps TRBD2 as D (6 bases). CDR3 size: 14 residues. The V gene lost 8 bases and the J gene lost 4 bases, with 16 bases spanning the gap. The germline gives CDR1 MNHEY, CDR2 SMNVEV (reference sequence). This chain's CDR3 is CASRWRGGADTQYF. CDR3 in DNA: TGTGCCAGCCGTTGGCGGGGTGGGGCAGATACGCAGTATTTT.

The chain combines TRBV20-1 with TRBJ1-2, with 8 nucleotides matching TRBD1. J gave up 1 base and V 7 bases, and 8 bases lay outside the gene matches. CDR3 size: 14 residues. CDR1 DFQATT and CDR2 SNEGSKA come from the germline V gene (reference sequence). The CDR3 region is CSGAGGAGNYGYTF. As DNA, the CDR3 is TGCAGTGGAGCAGGGGGCGCGGGTAACTATGGCTACACCTTC.

The genes are TRBV28 and TRBJ1-4; D may be TRBD1 (5 bases). The CDR3 has 15 amino acids. Germline CDR1 and CDR2: MDHEN and SYDVKM. The V and J ends lost 7 bases and 8 bases respectively, with 20 bases between them. The CDR3 protein is CASTVGGTWDEKLFF. The CDR3 DNA reads as TGTGCCAGCACTGTGGGTGGGACCTGGGACGAAAAACTGTTTTTT.

The chain links TRBV20-1 to TRBJ2-3; D may correspond to TRBD1 or TRBD2 (6 bases each). CDR3 length: 15 amino acids. Germline CDR1 and CDR2: DFQATT and SNEGSKA (reference sequence). Trimming took off 0 bases at V and 4 bases at J, with 14 bases between the two ends. CDR3 nucleotides: TGCAGTGCTAGAGATTACGGGGGCGATTCAGATACGCAGTATTTT. Amino acids: CSARDYGGDSDTQYF.

This clonotype was counted a few times. The DNA for the CDR3 is TGTGCCAGCAGTTACTATGGGGGAGTTTCCTACGAGCAGTACTTC. Translation gives CASSYYGGVSYEQYF. This rearrangement joins TRBV6-5 to TRBJ2-7, with D perhaps being TRBD1 or TRBD2 (5 bases each). The CDR3 has 15 amino acids. CDR1 MNHEY and CDR2 SVGAGI come from the germline V gene. V dropped 1 base and J dropped 1 base, with 11 bases sitting between them.

V gene TRBV6-6 combines with J gene TRBJ2-7; D not certain. CDR1 and CDR2 from the germline V gene are MNHNY and SVGAGI (reference sequence). This CDR3 is 15 amino acids long. Trimming pared 6 bases from V and 5 bases from J, leaving 20 bases between. DNA of the CDR3: TGTGCCAGCAGAACCGGTGGAACCTTCAAAAACGAGCAGTACTTC. It yields the protein CASRTGGTFKNEQYF.

The chain is built from TRBV15 and TRBJ2-5; TRBD2 matches at 8 bases. The junction had 9 bases not matched to a gene; V was cut back by 0 bases and J by 6 bases. The CDR3 length is 16 residues. Germline V gives CDR1 LNHNV, CDR2 YYDKDF (reference sequence). CDR3 nucleotides: TGTGCCACCAGCAGAGAACTTGGCGGGGGGCAAAAGACCCAGTACTTC. Its translation: CATSRELGGGQKTQYF. The full variable domain, completed using reference TRBV15 and TRBJ2-5, is DAMVIQNPRYQVTQFGKPVTLSCSQTLNHNVMYWYQQKSSQAPKLLFHYYDKDFNNEADTPDNFQSRRPNTSFCFLDIRSPGLGDTAMYLCATSRELGGGQKTQYFGPGTRLLVL.

The rearrangement joins TRBV28 to TRBJ2-7; 9 bases match TRBD1. CDR3 length equals 15 residues. The V segment lost 6 bases and the J segment 4 bases; nucleotides outside the gene matches: 10. Per the germline V gene, CDR1 is MDHEN and CDR2 is SYDVKM. CDR3 DNA: TGTGCCAGCAGACCGTGGAGGACAGGGGCTTACGAGCAGTACTTC. The encoded protein is CASRPWRTGAYEQYF.

The V gene is TRBV7-2, the J gene TRBJ1-2, with TRBD1 matching 9 bases. Per the germline V gene, CDR1 is SGHTA and CDR2 is FQGNSA. This CDR3 has 14 residues. J gave up 7 bases and V 5 bases, and 8 bases lay outside the gene matches. The CDR3, as DNA: TGTGCCAGCAGCGTCGGGACAGGGAGCCGTGGCTACACCTTC. Protein sequence: CASSVGTGSRGYTF.

V is TRBV13 and J is TRBJ2-5; 11 bases are a match to TRBD1. Germline trimming cut 5 bases from V and 4 bases from J; bases unmatched to any gene: 6. CDR1 is PRHDT and CDR2 is FYEKMQ in the germline V gene (reference sequence). This CDR3 contains 15 residues. In DNA, the CDR3 is TGTGCCAGCAGCAGAGGACAGGGGGCGGGAGAGACCCAGTACTTC. This translates into CASSRGQGAGETQYF.

The chain links TRBV6-5 to TRBJ2-3; 9 bases are shared with TRBD1. V shed 8 bases and J 3 bases; nucleotides not matched to a gene: 3. The CDR3 contains 13 residues. Germline V gives CDR1 MNHEY, CDR2 SVGAGI. The CDR3 DNA reads TGTGCCAGCCACAGGGGGCAGACAGATACGCAGTATTTT. Protein: CASHRGQTDTQYF.

V usage is TRBV4-3 and J usage is TRBJ2-2; 10 bases line up with TRBD2. The V gene end was trimmed by 0 bases and the J gene end by 4 bases; junction bases not matched to a gene: 8. Per germline, CDR1 LGHNA and CDR2 YSLEER. This CDR3 has 18 amino acids. The CDR3, as DNA: TGCGCCAGCAGCCAAGAACCCGGACTAGCGGACTTCACCGGGGAGCTGTTTTTT. Residues: CASSQEPGLADFTGELFF.

This clonotype has just a few counts. The chain uses TRBV4-2 and TRBJ2-1; the match to TRBD2 covers 10 bases. V lost 0 bases to trimming and J lost 1 base; unmatched junction nucleotides: 0. Germline CDR1 is LGHNA and CDR2 is YNFKEQ. This CDR3 is 16 amino acids long. CDR3: CASSQETSGSYNEQFF. The CDR3 region has the DNA TGTGCCAGCAGCCAAGAGACTAGCGGGTCCTACAATGAGCAGTTCTTC.

A single count supports this clonotype. V is TRBV5-4 and J is TRBJ2-4; 9 bases match TRBD1. Germline loops: CDR1 SGHNT, CDR2 YYREEE (reference sequence). The CDR3 spans 15 residues. Trimming cost V 4 bases and J 8 bases; bases outside gene matches: 10. The CDR3 nucleotides read TGTGCCAGCAGCCTTACCGGGACAGGGACCCACATTCAGTACTTC. It translates to CASSLTGTGTHIQYF.